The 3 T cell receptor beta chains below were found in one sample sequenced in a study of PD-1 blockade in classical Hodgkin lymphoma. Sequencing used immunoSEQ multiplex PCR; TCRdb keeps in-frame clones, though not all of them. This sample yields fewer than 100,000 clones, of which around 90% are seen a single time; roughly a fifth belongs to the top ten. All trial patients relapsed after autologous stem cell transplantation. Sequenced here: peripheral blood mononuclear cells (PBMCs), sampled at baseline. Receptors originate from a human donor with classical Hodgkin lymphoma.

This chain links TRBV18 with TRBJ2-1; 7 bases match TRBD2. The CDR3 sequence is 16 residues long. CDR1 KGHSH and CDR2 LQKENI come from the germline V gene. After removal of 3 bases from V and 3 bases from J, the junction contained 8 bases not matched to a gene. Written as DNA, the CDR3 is TGTGCCAGCTCACCGTCCGTTGGGACTATCTACAATGAGCAGTTCTTC. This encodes CASSPSVGTIYNEQFF.

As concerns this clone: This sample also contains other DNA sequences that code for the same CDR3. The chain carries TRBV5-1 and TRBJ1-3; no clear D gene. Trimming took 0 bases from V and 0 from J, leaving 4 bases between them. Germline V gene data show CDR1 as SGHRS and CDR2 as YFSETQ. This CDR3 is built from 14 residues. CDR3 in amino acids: CASSLDLSGNTIYF. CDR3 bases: TGCGCCAGCAGCTTGGATCTCTCTGGAAACACCATATATTTT.

The CDR3 nucleotides are TGTGCCAGCAGCTCCCCACCCCACGCAAAGGGAACCGGGGAGCTGTTTTTT. Translating it yields CASSSPPHAKGTGELFF. This chain uses TRBV7-9 with TRBJ2-2, with unresolved D. Germline V gene sequence: CDR1 SEHNR, CDR2 FQNEAQ (reference sequence). This CDR3 spans 17 amino acids. The ends were cut back, 4 bases at V and 5 bases at J, with 20 bases in the middle.